The T cell receptor beta chain described here comes from a study of tumor and adjacent non-tumor tissue in lung cancer (dated by TCRdb to about 2018). As for the study more broadly: By cancer type, the cohort comprised 11 to 12 adenocarcinoma patients, 2 squamous cell carcinoma patients and 1 small cell lung cancer patient. The approximately 15 patients were aged 31 to 76 years, included roughly ten men and 5 women, and had TNM stage I to III disease. A total of roughly 120,000,000 productive TCRbeta reads were generated by sequencing, corresponding to an average of roughly 4 million reads per sample. The study compared bulk TCRbeta repertoires between lung tumor tissue and matched distant non-tumor lung tissue from 15 lung cancer patients. TCRbeta CDR3 sequencing was performed on 30 to 35 paired specimens, with one tumor sample and one normal lung sample collected per patient. Paper-wide results and their limitations: TCR diversity was significantly higher in younger patients, and higher tumor TCR diversity was associated with shorter overall and disease-free survival. Because peripheral blood was not sequenced, the blood TCRbeta repertoires of the lung cancer patients in the study went unexamined. Only approximately 16 patients were included in the cohort, and the need for larger samples and more detailed clinical data was noted by the authors. The methods do not name the sequencing platform or mention unique molecular identifiers. In normal lung, the top 100 clones accounted for a significantly larger cumulative share of the repertoire than in tumor tissue. TCR diversity (inverse Simpson) was significantly higher in tumor than in normal lung tissue (approximately 400 vs 170, P = 0.0075, Mann-Whitney U test).

Comment on this clonotype: The target of this receptor is not known. No quality values exist for individual bases; no much larger clone is one base distant.

At the junction V is shortened by 4 bases and J by 10 bases, with 14 bases in between. CDR1 and CDR2, per the germline V gene, are MNHEY and SVGAGI. The CDR3 contains 12 residues, cysteine and phenylalanine counted. The read is trimmed to its CDR3 DNA, 36 bases read in frame from base 1. RNA was extracted from bulk unsorted tissue and checked for quality with a NanoDrop ND-1000 and an Agilent 2100. Newly diagnosed lung cancer patients without prior chemotherapy who had been admitted for thoracic surgery in China between August and November 2014 were enrolled as donors. The study excluded patients who had received radiotherapy or chemotherapy before or who had another cancer at the same time. Pieces of surgical tissue measuring roughly 1-2.2 cm3 were kept in RNAlater solution and held at -80 degrees C until needed. The library was made by multiplex PCR. The sequencer listed for this sample is Illumina HiSeq 2500. TCRbeta libraries were constructed through three rounds of nested PCR with primers (Table S4) according to protocols adapted from ARM-PCR. Before sequencing, PCR products of 200-500 bp were excised from the gel and purified with the QIAquick gel extraction kit. The paper's processing steps were these. Reads were cleaned with Trimmomatic, merged with FLASH into complete CDR3 sequences, and assigned to V(D)J germline segments with MiTCR. Clonal diversity was calculated as the inverse Simpson's index using VDJtools. In-frame sequences without a premature stop codon were defined as productive reads. The raw public reads went through TCRdb reprocessing: fastp at Q25, MiXCR clone calling, in-frame beta chains kept. Rows with a matching CDR3 protein are joined into one entry that keeps the most common DNA and genes. TCRdb, rather than the study authors, made the V and J calls. The sample data list 75,000 to 95,000 distinct CDR3 sequences, and 72% of these were observed just once. Approximately 10% of the sample is in the top ten clones.

The sample taken for sequencing was lung tumor tissue. This chain is built from TRBV6-5 and TRBJ2-7, with the D gene call left open. The receptor's source is a woman in her 40s with non-small cell lung cancer. The CDR3 reads as follows: CASSSDQRPQYF. At the DNA level, the sequence is TGTGCCAGCAGTTCGGATCAGCGCCCTCAGTACTTC.